Listed below are T cell receptor beta chains from one sample, sequenced in a study of shared clonotypes between healthy human individuals. TCRdb's table, derived via immunoSEQ multiplex PCR, lists solely in-frame clones and lacks some. The sample holds around 2,000,000 clones, more than 85% seen once. The sequenced sample was naive CD8+ T cells from PBMCs. The receptors originated from a man aged 18 to 29 in good health. Some clones in this sample may be carry-over from other donors' samples. The CDR3 runs from the conserved cysteine through the conserved F or W. The D gene is left open where the match is weak. Rows give clone size only sometimes, using once, few, many, or a class for an expanded clone.

j_call: TRBJ2-1
d_call: NA
clone_size: NA
v_call: TRBV19
cdr3_aa: CASSRALNEQFF
cdr3_nt: TGTGCCAGTAGTAGGGCCCTCAATGAGCAGTTCTTC

j_call: TRBJ1-2
d_call: NA
clone_size: few
v_call: TRBV6-5
cdr3_aa: CASSPSRNPLAYTF
cdr3_nt: TGTGCCAGCAGTCCCTCCAGGAACCCTCTCGCCTACACCTTC

j_call: TRBJ2-7
d_call: TRBD2
clone_size: NA
v_call: TRBV5-8
cdr3_aa: CASSLAAGVAYEQYF
cdr3_nt: TGTGCCAGCAGCTTGGCGGCGGGAGTAGCCTACGAGCAGTACTTC

j_call: TRBJ2-7
d_call: NA
clone_size: NA
v_call: TRBV2
cdr3_aa: CASSGLEYEQYF
cdr3_nt: TGTGCCAGCAGCGGCCTTGAGTACGAGCAGTACTTC

j_call: TRBJ2-7
d_call: NA
clone_size: NA
v_call: TRBV27
cdr3_aa: CASSKGEIEQYF
cdr3_nt: TGTGCCAGCAGTAAGGGAGAGATCGAGCAGTACTTC

j_call: TRBJ2-2
d_call: TRBD2
clone_size: NA
v_call: TRBV11-3
cdr3_aa: CASSRPAGTSGRAGTGELFF
cdr3_nt: TGTGCCAGCAGCCGACCCGCCGGGACTAGCGGGAGGGCCGGCACCGGGGAGCTGTTTTTT

j_call: TRBJ2-1
d_call: NA
clone_size: once
v_call: TRBV7-2
cdr3_aa: CASSLLGHYNEQFF
cdr3_nt: TGTGCCAGCAGCTTATTGGGACACTACAATGAGCAGTTCTTC

j_call: TRBJ2-1
d_call: NA
clone_size: once
v_call: TRBV14
cdr3_aa: CASSKGLSRTHEQFF
cdr3_nt: TGTGCCAGCAGCAAAGGATTATCGCGGACCCATGAGCAGTTCTTC

j_call: TRBJ1-2
d_call: TRBD1
clone_size: NA
v_call: TRBV27
cdr3_aa: CASSLLGQGFLGYTF
cdr3_nt: TGTGCCAGCAGTTTACTGGGACAGGGGTTCCTTGGCTACACCTTC

j_call: TRBJ2-2
d_call: TRBD1
clone_size: NA
v_call: TRBV4-1
cdr3_aa: CASRTGLGGELFF
cdr3_nt: TGCGCCAGCAGGACAGGGTTGGGCGGGGAGCTGTTTTTT

j_call: TRBJ1-1
d_call: NA
clone_size: NA
v_call: TRBV6-5
cdr3_aa: CASSVGRGSTEAFF
cdr3_nt: TGTGCCAGCAGTGTGGGGAGGGGCTCCACTGAAGCTTTCTTT

j_call: TRBJ2-1
d_call: NA
clone_size: NA
v_call: TRBV28
cdr3_aa: CASSKTISYNEQFF
cdr3_nt: TGTGCCAGCAGTAAGACGATCTCCTACAATGAGCAGTTCTTC

j_call: TRBJ2-1
d_call: NA
clone_size: NA
v_call: TRBV11-3
cdr3_aa: CASSLDRLAGYNEQFF
cdr3_nt: TGTGCCAGCAGCTTAGATCGGCTAGCCGGGTACAATGAGCAGTTCTTC

j_call: TRBJ1-4
d_call: NA
clone_size: NA
v_call: TRBV11-2
cdr3_aa: CASSLEGGPGINEKLFF
cdr3_nt: TGTGCCAGCAGCTTAGAGGGGGGGCCGGGGATTAATGAAAAACTGTTTTTT

j_call: TRBJ2-5
d_call: NA
clone_size: NA
v_call: TRBV2
cdr3_aa: CASRGTGMDQETQYF
cdr3_nt: TGTGCCAGCAGGGGAACTGGGATGGACCAAGAGACCCAGTACTTC

j_call: TRBJ1-3
d_call: NA
clone_size: NA
v_call: TRBV13
cdr3_aa: CASSSSPAGARNTIYF
cdr3_nt: TGTGCCAGCAGCTCATCCCCCGCGGGGGCACGTAACACCATATATTTT

j_call: TRBJ1-2
d_call: NA
clone_size: NA
v_call: TRBV29-1
cdr3_aa: CSVEGIANYGYTF
cdr3_nt: TGCAGCGTTGAGGGCATAGCCAACTATGGCTACACCTTC

j_call: TRBJ2-7
d_call: NA
clone_size: NA
v_call: TRBV11-2
cdr3_aa: CASSADPGQNYEQYF
cdr3_nt: TGTGCCAGCAGCGCCGACCCCGGACAGAATTACGAGCAGTACTTC

j_call: TRBJ2-7
d_call: NA
clone_size: NA
v_call: TRBV7-6
cdr3_aa: CASSLIQGEQYF
cdr3_nt: TGTGCCAGCAGCTTAATCCAGGGAGAGCAGTACTTC

j_call: TRBJ2-1
d_call: TRBD2
clone_size: NA
v_call: TRBV19
cdr3_aa: CASSIEAGVYNEQFF
cdr3_nt: TGTGCCAGTAGTATAGAAGCGGGAGTCTACAATGAGCAGTTCTTC

j_call: TRBJ2-7
d_call: NA
clone_size: once
v_call: TRBV6-1
cdr3_aa: CASSDLDTSYEQYF
cdr3_nt: TGTGCCAGCAGTGACTTGGACACCTCCTACGAGCAGTACTTC

j_call: TRBJ2-3
d_call: NA
clone_size: NA
v_call: TRBV9
cdr3_aa: CASSREGLGKDTQYF
cdr3_nt: TGTGCCAGCAGTCGCGAAGGGCTGGGCAAAGATACGCAGTATTTT

j_call: TRBJ2-7
d_call: TRBD2
clone_size: NA
v_call: TRBV11-2
cdr3_aa: CASSLAGGPYEQYF
cdr3_nt: TGTGCCAGCAGCTTAGCGGGAGGGCCCTACGAGCAGTACTTC

j_call: TRBJ1-1
d_call: NA
clone_size: NA
v_call: TRBV5-4
cdr3_aa: CASSFIGGDTEAFF
cdr3_nt: TGTGCCAGCAGCTTTATCGGGGGGGACACTGAAGCTTTCTTT

j_call: TRBJ2-7
d_call: TRBD1
clone_size: NA
v_call: TRBV28
cdr3_aa: CASSFQGTGSNYEQYF
cdr3_nt: TGTGCCAGCAGTTTCCAAGGGACAGGGTCAAACTACGAGCAGTACTTC

j_call: TRBJ2-7
d_call: TRBD1
clone_size: NA
v_call: TRBV28
cdr3_aa: CASSISQGASYEQYF
cdr3_nt: TGTGCCAGCAGTATCTCCCAGGGGGCCTCCTACGAGCAGTACTTC

j_call: TRBJ2-2
d_call: NA
clone_size: NA
v_call: TRBV19
cdr3_aa: CASSAARGATGELFF
cdr3_nt: TGTGCCAGTAGTGCCGCCCGCGGGGCCACCGGGGAGCTGTTTTTT

j_call: TRBJ2-7
d_call: NA
clone_size: once
v_call: TRBV6-6
cdr3_aa: CASSYSSGSSYEQYF
cdr3_nt: TGTGCCAGCAGTTACTCGTCCGGCAGCTCCTACGAGCAGTACTTC

j_call: TRBJ1-1
d_call: NA
clone_size: NA
v_call: TRBV9
cdr3_aa: CASSVTLNTEAFF
cdr3_nt: TGTGCCAGCAGCGTAACGTTGAACACTGAAGCTTTCTTT

j_call: TRBJ2-1
d_call: TRBD1
clone_size: NA
v_call: TRBV19
cdr3_aa: CASSKEQGQGTLDFLRGQFF
cdr3_nt: TGTGCCAGTAGTAAGGAACAGGGACAGGGAACCCTCGACTTCCTACGGGGCCAGTTCTTC

j_call: TRBJ1-1
d_call: TRBD1
clone_size: NA
v_call: TRBV19
cdr3_aa: CASSLGTGGWGTEAFF
cdr3_nt: TGTGCCAGTAGTCTGGGGACAGGGGGCTGGGGCACTGAAGCTTTCTTT

j_call: TRBJ2-3
d_call: NA
clone_size: NA
v_call: TRBV12-5
cdr3_aa: CASGSPGTDTQYF
cdr3_nt: TGTGCTAGTGGTTCCCCAGGGACAGATACGCAGTATTTT

j_call: TRBJ2-7
d_call: TRBD2
clone_size: NA
v_call: TRBV4-1
cdr3_aa: CASSQPSGGTYEQYF
cdr3_nt: TGCGCCAGCAGCCAACCTAGCGGGGGCACCTACGAGCAGTACTTC

j_call: TRBJ2-3
d_call: TRBD2
clone_size: once
v_call: TRBV10-1
cdr3_aa: CASSEGTSGRAPPDTQYF
cdr3_nt: TGCGCCAGCAGTGAGGGGACTAGCGGGAGGGCGCCCCCAGATACGCAGTATTTT

j_call: TRBJ1-1
d_call: NA
clone_size: NA
v_call: TRBV10-2
cdr3_aa: CASSTSIRNTEAFF
cdr3_nt: TGCGCCAGCAGTACTAGTATTCGGAACACTGAAGCTTTCTTT

j_call: TRBJ2-7
d_call: NA
clone_size: NA
v_call: TRBV28
cdr3_aa: CASSSGMGEQYF
cdr3_nt: TGTGCCAGCAGTTCGGGGATGGGCGAGCAGTACTTC

j_call: TRBJ1-2
d_call: TRBD1
clone_size: NA
v_call: TRBV11-2
cdr3_aa: CASSLDRTKGARYGYTF
cdr3_nt: TGTGCCAGCAGCTTAGATAGGACGAAGGGGGCGAGGTATGGCTACACCTTC

j_call: TRBJ2-1
d_call: NA
clone_size: NA
v_call: TRBV7-9
cdr3_aa: CASPDQENNEQFF
cdr3_nt: TGTGCCAGTCCTGACCAAGAAAACAATGAGCAGTTCTTC

j_call: TRBJ2-7
d_call: TRBD2
clone_size: few
v_call: TRBV9
cdr3_aa: CASSSTSGSHEQYF
cdr3_nt: TGTGCCAGCAGCTCCACTAGCGGGAGCCACGAGCAGTACTTC

j_call: TRBJ2-2
d_call: NA
clone_size: NA
v_call: TRBV6-5
cdr3_aa: CASSLTGELFF
cdr3_nt: TGTGCCAGCAGTCTCACCGGGGAGCTGTTTTTT

j_call: TRBJ2-7
d_call: NA
clone_size: once
v_call: TRBV7-9
cdr3_aa: CASKGELSSSYEQYF
cdr3_nt: TGTGCCAGCAAGGGGGAGCTCTCCAGCTCCTACGAGCAGTACTTC

j_call: TRBJ2-7
d_call: NA
clone_size: NA
v_call: TRBV4-1
cdr3_aa: CASSQDPTPKSAQYF
cdr3_nt: TGCGCCAGCAGCCAAGATCCCACCCCGAAGTCGGCGCAGTACTTC

j_call: TRBJ1-2
d_call: NA
clone_size: NA
v_call: TRBV9
cdr3_aa: CASSVAGPRDYGYTF
cdr3_nt: TGTGCCAGCAGCGTAGCTGGTCCCAGAGACTATGGCTACACCTTC

j_call: TRBJ1-2
d_call: NA
clone_size: NA
v_call: TRBV4-3
cdr3_aa: CASSQDQGLRYGYTF
cdr3_nt: TGCGCCAGCAGCCAAGATCAAGGTCTTAGATATGGCTACACCTTC

j_call: TRBJ2-7
d_call: NA
clone_size: NA
v_call: TRBV28
cdr3_aa: CASSRRGYEQYF
cdr3_nt: TGTGCCAGCTCTCGCAGGGGCTACGAGCAGTACTTC